This TCR beta chain was recorded in a study of blood T cells in healthy people across ages. Then a second PCR, running roughly 7 to 12 cycles, was carried out with a sample-barcoded 5' primer and a J-beta primer mix. TCRdb ran MiXCR on the 5' RACE reads and lists one entry per CDR3 protein. Found here are 950,000 to 1,200,000 distinct CDR3 sequences, approximately 38% of them singletons; the top ten hold less than 15%. Overall study results and limits: TCR beta diversity was tightly associated with the proportion of naive T cells.

The CDR3 is 18 residues long. Looked up from germline, CDR1 is DFQATT and CDR2 is SNEGSKA (reference sequence). V lost 8 bases and J lost 4; bases outside the gene matches: 17. Note on this clonotype: Its target is unknown.

This TCR was recovered from a man between 18 and 29 years old in good health. Input material: blood. The chain carries TRBV20-1 and TRBJ2-1, with 13 bases that match TRBD2. The CDR3 loop reads CSTRGTSGVQDQYNEQFF. DNA for the CDR3: TGCAGTACTCGCGGGACTAGCGGGGTCCAGGACCAGTACAATGAGCAGTTCTTC.